Only one count was recorded for the clone carrying this T cell receptor beta chain. Its cognate antigen is unknown. The V end lost 4 bases, the J end lost 2 bases, and 12 bases lay between the germline ends. The CDR3 sequence is 14 residues long. Germline CDR1 is MNHEY and CDR2 is SMNVEV (reference sequence). Several immunoSEQ plates held equal portions of the genomic DNA taken from each subset. The assay was immunoSEQ multiplex PCR, and TCRdb's table has in-frame clones only and misses some. The data contain over 2 million clones, 85% to 95% of them singletons. This sample stems from a study of shared clonotypes between healthy human individuals. Regarding the study as a whole: Sorted-subset sequencing, rarefaction showed, was incomplete despite large depth. It was observed that 5% to 6% of naive CD4 clonotypes were shared across a handful of donors.

This clonotype originated in a man aged 18 to 30 in good health. Some clones in this sample may be carry-over from other donors' samples. Sequenced material: naive CD4+ T cells from PBMCs. As to subset: CD45RA+ positively selected. The chain links TRBV27 to TRBJ2-7; D is ambiguous. CDR3 sequence (DNA): TGTGCCAGCAGTTCCATCCGACAAGCCTACGAGCAGTACTTC. Translated, it gives CASSSIRQAYEQYF.